The T cell receptor beta chain described here comes from a study of shared clonotypes between healthy human individuals. Only in-frame clones appear in the TCRdb table, and some are missing; sequencing was by immunoSEQ multiplex PCR. The table has about 480,000 clones, 75% to 85% seen once. The donors were all Caucasian adults (living in Nashville, Tennessee). The V gene's germline CDR1 is SGHRS and CDR2 YFSETQ. The V gene end was trimmed by 4 bases and the J gene end by 6 bases; junction bases not matched to a gene: 17. CDR3 size: 19 residues. The chain employs TRBV5-1 and TRBJ2-4; 12 bases line up with TRBD1. Sequenced material: PBMCs. The TCR sequence derives from a woman in her thirties or forties in good health. Some clones in this sample may be carry-over from other donors' samples. CDR3: CASSPGDRGRGPLGNIQYF. The CDR3 DNA sequence: TGCGCCAGCAGCCCCGGGGACAGGGGGCGCGGGCCCCTGGGAAACATTCAGTACTTC.